This TCR beta chain is from a study of OX40 agonist ivuxolimab in advanced cancers. Study summary: Mean age about 60 years, range about 23 to 80; around 80% male.

The method was immunoSEQ multiplex PCR; TCRdb's version includes in-frame clones alone and lacks a portion of them. The sample has tens of thousands of clones, approximately 90% seen once. V shed 0 bases and J shed 5 bases, with 14 bases lying between them. The CDR3 length is 15 residues. Germline assignment: CDR1 SGHRS and CDR2 YFSETQ. The receptor was derived from an adult with an advanced solid tumor such as melanoma, head and neck, liver or kidney cancer. Here the sequenced sample was CD4+ or CD8+ T cells sorted from blood, taken in a trial of the OX40 agonist ivuxolimab. This chain connects TRBV5-1 to TRBJ1-1; D may be TRBD1 (6 bases). The CDR3 nucleotides are TGCGCCAGCAGCTTGGTTCCGGGGGCAAGGACTGAAGCTTTCTTT. The encoded protein is CASSLVPGARTEAFF.